One and the same sample provided the 24 T cell receptor beta chains below, sequenced in a study of blood T cell repertoires in COVID-19. The protocol was immunoSEQ multiplex PCR, while the TCRdb copy is restricted to in-frame clones and leaves out a portion. Of 120,000 or so clones listed, around 80% are singletons. The specimen was peripheral blood. These receptors were collected from a man older than 75 with active or convalescent COVID-19.

The V call is TRBV2, the J call TRBJ2-1; perhaps TRBD2 as D (6 bases). Germline CDR1 SNHLY, CDR2 FYNNEI. This CDR3 has 13 amino acids. V was clipped by 0 bases and J by 9 bases, with 9 bases between them. The CDR3 spells CASSEAGGGEQFF. CDR3 coding DNA: TGTGCCAGCAGTGAAGCGGGAGGTGGTGAGCAGTTCTTC.

This clone appeared once. The chain combines TRBV4-3 with TRBJ1-5; 10 bases match TRBD1. Germline lookup yields CDR1 LGHNA and CDR2 YSLEER. V shed 3 bases, J shed 1 base, and the junction held 6 bases outside the gene matches. The CDR3 runs to 17 residues. This CDR3 reads CASSQFLGQGSNQPQHF. CDR3 DNA sequence: TGCGCCAGCAGCCAGTTTCTGGGACAGGGGAGCAATCAGCCCCAGCATTTT.

This rearrangement joins TRBV11-2 to TRBJ2-5; 7 bases are shared with TRBD1. The V gene end was trimmed by 5 bases and the J gene end by 5 bases; junction bases not matched to a gene: 8. The CDR3 spans 14 residues. The germline gives CDR1 SGHAT, CDR2 FQNNGV. The CDR3 loop is CASSTNTGVETQYF. The DNA for the CDR3 is TGTGCCAGCAGCACCAATACAGGGGTTGAGACCCAGTACTTC.

This chain links TRBV11-2 with TRBJ1-6; D uncertain. The CDR3 has 14 amino acids. Germline assignment: CDR1 SGHAT and CDR2 FQNNGV. Trimming took off 5 bases at V and 4 bases at J, with 9 bases between the two ends. CDR3 bases: TGTGCCAGCAGCCCGACTGGGTATAATTCACCCCTCCACTTT. It is translated as CASSPTGYNSPLHF.

V is TRBV7-6 and J is TRBJ2-1, with a weak D call TRBD2 (6 bases). The CDR3 runs to 11 residues. Trimming stripped 6 bases from V and 10 bases from J, with 10 bases between. In germline, CDR1 is SGHVS, CDR2 FNYEAQ. The CDR3 loop is CASRDLAEQFF. DNA for the CDR3: TGTGCCAGCAGGGATCTAGCGGAGCAGTTCTTC.

This chain uses TRBV4-3 with TRBJ1-2; TRBD1 is a possible D gene (5 bases). The germline V gene encodes CDR1 LGHNA and CDR2 YSLEER. This CDR3 spans 13 amino acids. Trimming shortened V by 2 bases and J by 1 base, and 5 bases separated the two germline ends. CDR3 DNA sequence: TGCGCCAGCAGCCAACAGGGTAACTATGGCTACACCTTC. Translating gives CASSQQGNYGYTF.

The chain links TRBV4-2 to TRBJ2-3; TRBD2 matches 10 bases. V lost 6 bases to trimming and J lost 4 bases; unmatched junction nucleotides: 4. The CDR3 is made up of 14 amino acids. CDR1 LGHNA and CDR2 YNFKEQ come from the germline V gene. CDR3 region: CASRVAGGADTQYF. The DNA of the CDR3 is TGTGCCAGCAGGGTAGCGGGGGGTGCAGATACGCAGTATTTT.

This sequence joins TRBV5-1 and TRBJ1-3; weak D call: TRBD1 (6 bases). Trimming cost V 1 base and J 0 bases, with 17 bases left between them. Germline values: CDR1 SGHRS, CDR2 YFSETQ. The CDR3 length is 18 residues. The CDR3 sequence: CASSLTPDRFTSGNTIYF. The CDR3 nucleotides are TGCGCCAGCAGCTTGACCCCGGACAGATTTACCTCTGGAAACACCATATATTTT.

This clone showed up just a few times. This chain connects TRBV12-5 to TRBJ1-1; D unresolved. V lost 0 bases to trimming and J lost 7 bases, with 9 bases between them. Germline values: CDR1 LGHNT, CDR2 FRNRAP. The CDR3 is 13 amino acids. The CDR3 DNA reads as TGTGCTAGTGGTTTGGTAAACGGGAATGAAGCTTTCTTT. Its translation is CASGLVNGNEAFF.

V is TRBV3-1 (or the pseudogene TRBV3-2) and J is TRBJ1-1; D is unclear. This CDR3 has 13 amino acids. Germline V gene data show CDR1 as LGHDT and CDR2 as YNNKEL (reference sequence). Trimming removed 2 bases from V and 1 base from J, with 5 bases in between. In DNA form, the CDR3 reads TGTGCCAGCAGCCAAACTAGGAACACTGAAGCTTTCTTT. Its translation is CASSQTRNTEAFF.

The chain's CDR3 is CASSLGQLGTGELFF. Here the CDR3 DNA reads TGTGCCAGCAGCTTAGGACAATTAGGCACCGGGGAGCTGTTTTTT. V and J are TRBV7-2 and TRBJ2-2; D not resolved. The CDR3 totals 15 residues. CDR1 is SGHTA and CDR2 is FQGNSA in the germline V gene. V shed 1 base and J shed 4 bases, with 10 bases lying between them.

The chain has TRBV2 and TRBJ1-2, with D possibly TRBD1 on 5 matching bases. The ends were cut back, 4 bases at V and 6 bases at J, with 12 bases in the middle. The CDR3 runs to 13 residues. CDR1 SNHLY and CDR2 FYNNEI come from the germline V gene. For the CDR3, the DNA is TGTGCCAGCAGTGTGGGGCCAGAGAATGGCTACACCTTC. It specifies CASSVGPENGYTF.

This chain uses TRBV4-3 with TRBJ2-1; 7 nucleotides line up with TRBD2. This CDR3 has 16 residues. Germline V gene lookup returns CDR1 LGHNA and CDR2 YSLEER. V lost 1 base and J lost 3; bases outside the gene matches: 6. CDR3: CASSQGSGPGYNEQFF. For the CDR3, the DNA is TGCGCCAGCAGCCAAGGTAGCGGGCCCGGCTACAATGAGCAGTTCTTC.

This clone has only one observation. The chain employs TRBV10-3 and TRBJ1-5; a weak D match, TRBD1 (6 bases). V was cut by 9 bases and J by 3 bases, with 12 bases left in between. The CDR3 consists of 13 residues. Germline CDR1 and CDR2: ENHRY and SYGVKD. In DNA form, the CDR3 reads TGTGCCATGACCCGGGACATCAATCAGCCCCAGCATTTT. Protein: CAMTRDINQPQHF.

This chain uses TRBV7-2 with TRBJ2-1, with TRBD1 as a possible D gene (5 bases). The CDR3 extends over 14 amino acids. The V gene lost 2 bases and the J gene lost 3 bases, with 8 bases spanning the gap. Looked up from germline, CDR1 is SGHTA and CDR2 is FQGNSA. The CDR3 protein is CASSLRDSYNEQFF. CDR3 in DNA: TGTGCCAGCAGCTTACGTGACAGCTACAATGAGCAGTTCTTC.

The chain has TRBV19 and TRBJ2-1; 11 nucleotides match TRBD2. The CDR3 consists of 15 residues. V lost 2 bases, J lost 7 bases, and 4 bases stayed unmatched. CDR1 LNHDA and CDR2 SQIVND come from the germline V gene (reference sequence). This CDR3 is CASSILAGGGNEQFF. The DNA for the CDR3 is TGTGCCAGTAGTATACTAGCGGGGGGAGGGAATGAGCAGTTCTTC.

V is TRBV5-4 and J is TRBJ2-2; 8 bases are a match to TRBD2. Germline assignment: CDR1 SGHNT and CDR2 YYREEE (reference sequence). J gave up 1 base and V 4 bases, and 9 bases lay outside the gene matches. The CDR3 is made up of 17 amino acids. CDR3 coding DNA: TGTGCCAGCAGCCAGACAGGCAGCGGGGGGAACACCGGGGAGCTGTTTTTT. Protein product: CASSQTGSGGNTGELFF.

The chain couples TRBV28 to TRBJ1-5; 7 bases are shared with TRBD1. V was clipped by 0 bases and J by 3 bases; unmatched bases: 8. Germline V CDR1 and CDR2: MDHEN, SYDVKM. CDR3 length: 17 amino acids. This CDR3 is CASSLWGRGFDNQPQHF. Written as DNA, the CDR3 is TGTGCCAGCAGTTTATGGGGCAGGGGGTTCGACAATCAGCCCCAGCATTTT.

The rearrangement uses TRBV29-1 and TRBJ2-1, with D perhaps matching TRBD1 (6 bases). The ends were cut back, 1 base at V and 2 bases at J, with 15 bases in the middle. Looked up from germline, CDR1 is SQVTM and CDR2 is ANQGSEA. The CDR3 has 16 amino acids. CDR3 DNA: TGCAGCGTTGAAGGAGGTCCAGGGGCTGCCTACAATGAGCAGTTCTTC. This codes for CSVEGGPGAAYNEQFF.

The chain has TRBV19 and TRBJ1-5, with TRBD1 identical over 7 bases. V shed 8 bases, J shed 5 bases, and the junction held 6 bases outside the gene matches. CDR3 size: 13 residues. CDR1 is LNHDA, CDR2 SQIVND, per germline (reference sequence). The CDR3 DNA reads TGTGCCAGTGCGGGACAGCGGGATCAGCCCCAGCATTTT. Translation: CASAGQRDQPQHF.

The rearrangement links TRBV12-3 or TRBV12-4 to TRBJ2-7, with 11 bases aligning to TRBD1. CDR3 size: 13 residues. The junction had 4 bases not matched to a gene; V was cut back by 6 bases and J by 6 bases. The CDR3 DNA follows: TGTGCCAGCAGCGGGACAGGGGGTGGCGAGCAGTACTTC. Its translation: CASSGTGGGEQYF.

This clone showed up just a few times. Different DNA sequences within this sample yield the same CDR3. The V gene is TRBV9, the J gene TRBJ1-6; TRBD1 agrees at 10 bases. The CDR3 consists of 15 residues. Unmatched junction bases numbered 3, after V lost 3 bases and J lost 6 bases. Germline lookup yields CDR1 SGDLS and CDR2 YYNGEE. The DNA of the CDR3 is TGTGCCAGCAGCGCAGGACAGGGGGGTAATTCACCCCTCCACTTT. Encoded protein: CASSAGQGGNSPLHF.

This clone was seen once. This chain connects TRBV11-3 to TRBJ2-3; the D gene is possibly TRBD1 (6 bases). Deletions cut 5 bases from V and 4 bases from J, with 19 bases between. The CDR3 spans 16 residues. The germline V gene has CDR1 SGHNT and CDR2 YENEEA. CDR3 DNA: TGTGCCAGCAGCCAAAGGGGGTCGGTGGGTTCAGATACGCAGTATTTT. Its translation: CASSQRGSVGSDTQYF.

The sample holds one count of this clone. This sequence joins TRBV4-2 and TRBJ1-2, with D possibly matching TRBD1 (6 bases). Trimming removed 4 bases from V and 3 bases from J, with 12 bases in between. This CDR3 is 14 amino acids long. The V gene's germline CDR1 is LGHNA and CDR2 YNFKEQ. The CDR3 DNA reads as TGTGCCAGCAGCCCCGAGGGGGGGGACTATGGCTACACCTTC. Its translation is CASSPEGGDYGYTF.